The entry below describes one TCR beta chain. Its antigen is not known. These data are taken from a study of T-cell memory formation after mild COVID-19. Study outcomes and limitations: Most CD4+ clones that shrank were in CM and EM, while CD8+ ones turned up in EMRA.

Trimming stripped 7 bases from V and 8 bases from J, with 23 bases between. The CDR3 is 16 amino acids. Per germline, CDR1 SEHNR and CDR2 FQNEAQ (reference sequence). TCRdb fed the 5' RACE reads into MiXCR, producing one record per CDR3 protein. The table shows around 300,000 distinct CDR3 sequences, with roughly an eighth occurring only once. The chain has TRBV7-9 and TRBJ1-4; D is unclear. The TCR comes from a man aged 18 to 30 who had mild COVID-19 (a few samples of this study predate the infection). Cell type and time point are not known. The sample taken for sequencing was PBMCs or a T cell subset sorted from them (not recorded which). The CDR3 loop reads CASIPSGPFSFEKLFF. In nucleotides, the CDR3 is TGTGCCAGCATCCCCAGTGGTCCGTTTTCGTTCGAAAAACTGTTTTTT.